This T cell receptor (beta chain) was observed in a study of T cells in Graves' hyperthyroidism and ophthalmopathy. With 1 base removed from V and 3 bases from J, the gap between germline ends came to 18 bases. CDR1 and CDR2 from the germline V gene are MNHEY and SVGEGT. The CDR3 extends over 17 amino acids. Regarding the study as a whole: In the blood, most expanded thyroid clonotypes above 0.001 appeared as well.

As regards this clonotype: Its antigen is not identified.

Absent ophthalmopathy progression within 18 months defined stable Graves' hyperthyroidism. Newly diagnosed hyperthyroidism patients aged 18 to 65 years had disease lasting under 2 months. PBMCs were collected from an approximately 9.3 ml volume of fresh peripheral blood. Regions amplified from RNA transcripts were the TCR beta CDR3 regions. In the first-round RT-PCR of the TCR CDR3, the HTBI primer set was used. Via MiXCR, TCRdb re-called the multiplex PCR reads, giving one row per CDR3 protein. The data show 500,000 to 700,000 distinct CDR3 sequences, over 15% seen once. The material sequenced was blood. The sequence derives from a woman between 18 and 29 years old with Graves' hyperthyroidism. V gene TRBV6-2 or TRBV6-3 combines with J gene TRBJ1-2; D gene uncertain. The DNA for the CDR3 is TGTGCCAGCAGTTACTGGGCACGGAACTGGGGATACTATGGCTACACCTTC. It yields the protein CASSYWARNWGYYGYTF.